This T cell receptor beta chain was found in a study of blood T cell repertoires in COVID-19. Study background: Both acute and convalescent COVID-19 samples were obtained from the United States, Italy and Spain. The cDNA or gDNA used as material had been derived from T cells, B-cell-depleted T cells, or PBMCs.

In its sample, this clone was seen a few times. In the original workflow: For nucleated cells, counts were estimated from reference gene primer amplification. TCRdb keeps only in-frame clones here, not all; method: immunoSEQ multiplex PCR. V and J calls and clone size are as listed in that table; D and trimming were resolved from the DNA. The table records some 200,000 clones, about 87% of them present only once. Germline V gene sequence: CDR1 SGHTA, CDR2 FQGNSA. Trimming took off 1 base at V and 5 bases at J, with 11 bases between the two ends. The CDR3 has 14 residues. This clonotype originated in a woman in her 70s with COVID-19, enrolled during active disease. The sample comprised peripheral blood. The chain has TRBV7-2 and TRBJ1-2; D unresolved. The CDR3 sequence is CASSLEHFRYGYTF. The CDR3 region has the DNA TGTGCCAGCAGCTTAGAGCACTTTCGTTATGGCTACACCTTC.